These 30 T cell receptor beta chains share one sample of origin, sequenced in a study of cytomegalovirus exposure and HLA in healthy donors. Measured with immunoSEQ multiplex PCR; TCRdb has only the in-frame clones, and not every one. This table holds roughly 52,000 clones, roughly 93% found once. The sequencing input was PBMCs. These receptors were obtained from a woman aged 18-35 years in good health and CMV-seropositive.

The chain employs TRBV6-5 and TRBJ1-2, with D possibly matching TRBD1 (6 bases). CDR3 size: 15 residues. V shed 0 bases and J shed 4 bases, with 12 bases lying between them. Germline V gives CDR1 MNHEY, CDR2 SVGAGI. CDR3 sequence: CASSYSNRASYGYTF. In DNA form, the CDR3 reads TGTGCCAGCAGTTACTCGAACAGGGCCAGCTATGGCTACACCTTC.

The chain joins TRBV15 to TRBJ1-1, with D uncertain. The CDR3 is 13 residues long. V was clipped by 0 bases and J by 7 bases, with 9 bases between them. Germline V gene lookup returns CDR1 LNHNV and CDR2 YYDKDF (reference sequence). The CDR3 region is CATSRENGGEAFF. The CDR3 DNA follows: TGTGCCACCAGCAGAGAAAATGGAGGTGAAGCTTTCTTT.

This chain joins TRBV5-6 and TRBJ1-5; D is perhaps TRBD1 (5 bases). This CDR3 is built from 15 residues. Trimming left V 0 bases short and J 4 bases short, with 11 bases between. In germline, CDR1 is SGHDT, CDR2 YYEEEE. CDR3 in amino acids: CASSLAGRYNQPQHF. The CDR3 DNA is TGTGCCAGCAGCTTGGCAGGGCGCTATAATCAGCCCCAGCATTTT.

The gene calls are TRBV5-1 and TRBJ1-1; possible D gene TRBD1, 5 bases. Germline-derived CDR1 and CDR2 are SGHRS and YFSETQ. The V end lost 4 bases, the J end lost 4 bases, and 17 bases lay between the germline ends. The CDR3 extends over 15 amino acids. This CDR3 is CASSPGGEWSTEAFF. CDR3 DNA: TGCGCCAGCAGCCCGGGGGGGGAATGGAGCACTGAAGCTTTCTTT.

This rearrangement joins TRBV5-1 to TRBJ1-1, with D perhaps matching TRBD1 (5 bases). The V gene lost 0 bases and the J gene lost 3 bases, with 9 bases spanning the gap. Germline loops: CDR1 SGHRS, CDR2 YFSETQ. The CDR3 runs 14 residues. The CDR3: CASSLERDHTEAFF. In DNA form, the CDR3 reads TGCGCCAGCAGCTTGGAGCGGGACCACACTGAAGCTTTCTTT.

The chain has TRBV28 and TRBJ2-3; 13 nucleotides align to TRBD2. The CDR3 spans 20 residues. CDR1 MDHEN and CDR2 SYDVKM come from the germline V gene. Trimming cost V 3 bases and J 0 bases; bases outside gene matches: 12. CDR3 coding DNA: TGTGCCAGCAGTTTTGAGTATGAACTAGCGGGGGGGTCTAGCACAGATACGCAGTATTTT. Translated: CASSFEYELAGGSSTDTQYF.

CDR3 in amino acids: CASSSSPSWGYTF. Here the CDR3 DNA reads TGTGCCAGCAGCTCTTCTCCGAGTTGGGGCTACACCTTC. The chain couples TRBV11-2 to TRBJ1-2, with D unclear. CDR1 and CDR2 from the germline V gene are SGHAT and FQNNGV. V was clipped by 4 bases and J by 8 bases, with 14 bases between them. The CDR3 contains 13 residues.

This sequence joins TRBV27 and TRBJ1-2, with 8 positions matching TRBD1. Germline trimming cut 10 bases from V and 0 bases from J; bases unmatched to any gene: 13. Germline V gene sequence: CDR1 MNHEY, CDR2 SMNVEV (reference sequence). The CDR3 runs to 16 residues. The CDR3 here is CATAYPGGGSNYGYTF. As DNA, the CDR3 is TGTGCCACCGCATACCCAGGGGGCGGATCTAACTATGGCTACACCTTC.

Here the CDR3 DNA reads TGTGCCAGCAGCTTACCCGACAGGGGAATTGGCTACACCTTC. Translating it yields CASSLPDRGIGYTF. This chain links TRBV5-6 with TRBJ1-2; 8 positions match TRBD1. From germline, CDR1 is SGHDT and CDR2 YYEEEE. CDR3 length: 14 residues. Trimming cost V 2 bases and J 7 bases; bases outside gene matches: 7. The whole variable domain, filled in from reference TRBV5-6 and TRBJ1-2, reads DAGVTQSPTHLIKTRGQQVTLRCSPKSGHDTVSWYQQALGQGPQFIFQYYEEEERQRGNFPDRFSGHQFPNYSSELNVNALLLGDSALYLCASSLPDRGIGYTFGSGTRLTVV.

CDR3 sequence: CASSLSANQPQHF. The CDR3 nucleotides are TGTGCCAGCAGTTTATCGGCCAATCAGCCCCAGCATTTT. The J gene is TRBJ1-5, the V gene TRBV27; D remains unclear. Per the germline V gene, CDR1 is MNHEY and CDR2 is SMNVEV (reference sequence). This CDR3 contains 13 residues. Trimming pared 0 bases from V and 3 bases from J, leaving 3 bases between.

The genes are TRBV13 and TRBJ2-7; a weak D match, TRBD1 (5 bases). Per the germline V gene, CDR1 is PRHDT and CDR2 is FYEKMQ (reference sequence). V dropped 5 bases and J dropped 1 base, with 9 bases sitting between them. The CDR3 has 13 amino acids. Here the CDR3 DNA reads TGTGCCAGCAGCCGTCAGGGTTCCTACGAGCAGTACTTC. Protein product: CASSRQGSYEQYF.

This clone showed up just once. The V call is TRBV29-1, the J call TRBJ2-7; 8 positions agree with TRBD2. The V and J ends lost 0 bases and 3 bases, in that order; junction bases with no gene match: 7. The CDR3 has 15 amino acids. Looked up from germline, CDR1 is SQVTM and CDR2 is ANQGSEA. The CDR3 DNA sequence: TGCAGCGTTGAAGATGAAACTAGCGGCAGCTACGAGCAGTACTTC. Translation gives CSVEDETSGSYEQYF.

CDR3 DNA sequence: TGTGCCAGCTTCACGGGACTGCAAGAGACCCAGTACTTC. Its protein is CASFTGLQETQYF. V is TRBV28 and J is TRBJ2-5, with D possibly being TRBD2 (6 bases). Germline V gives CDR1 MDHEN, CDR2 SYDVKM. The CDR3 covers 13 residues. V lost 8 bases to trimming and J lost 2 bases, with 12 bases between them.

The rearrangement joins TRBV28 to TRBJ1-3; tentative D call: TRBD1 (6 bases). V was shortened by 5 bases and J by 2 bases, with 13 bases between the two germline ends. Germline V lookup: CDR1 MDHEN, CDR2 SYDVKM. The CDR3 has 15 residues. Here the CDR3 reads CASSLTGSTGNTIYF. The DNA of the CDR3 is TGTGCCAGCAGTCTAACAGGGTCTACTGGAAACACCATATATTTT. Full variable domain (missing parts from reference TRBV28 and TRBJ1-3): DVKVTQSSRYLVKRTGEKVFLECVQDMDHENMFWYRQDPGLGLRLIYFSYDVKMKEKGDIPEGYSVSREKKERFSLILESASTNQTSMYLCASSLTGSTGNTIYFGEGSWLTVV.

The V call is TRBV2, the J call TRBJ2-3; no reliable D call. The CDR3 is made up of 10 amino acids. CDR1 is SNHLY, CDR2 FYNNEI, per germline. Trimming pared 10 bases from V and 3 bases from J, leaving 5 bases between. CDR3 coding DNA: TGTGCCACCTATACAGATACGCAGTATTTT. Translating gives CATYTDTQYF.

V is TRBV18 and J is TRBJ1-5, with D maybe TRBD1 (5 bases). The V end lost 7 bases, the J end lost 6 bases, and 10 bases lay between the germline ends. This CDR3 has 12 residues. Germline V gives CDR1 KGHSH, CDR2 LQKENI. As DNA, the CDR3 is TGTGCCAGCTGGGGGGTGGGTCAGCCCCAGCATTTT. Its protein is CASWGVGQPQHF.

V is TRBV4-3 and J is TRBJ2-3; 7 bases are shared with TRBD1. The V gene end was trimmed by 0 bases and the J gene end by 1 base; junction bases not matched to a gene: 4. Germline CDR1 is LGHNA and CDR2 is YSLEER. This CDR3 has 16 residues. The CDR3 bases are TGCGCCAGCAGCCAAGAGCGGCAGGGGGGCACAGATACGCAGTATTTT. Translation: CASSQERQGGTDTQYF.

This sequence joins TRBV9 and TRBJ1-3, with 8 bases lining up with TRBD1. The CDR3 has 14 residues. The V gene end was trimmed by 3 bases and the J gene end by 6 bases; junction bases not matched to a gene: 5. Germline V lookup: CDR1 SGDLS, CDR2 YYNGEE. The CDR3 reads CASSGTGGENTIYF. DNA for the CDR3: TGTGCCAGCAGCGGTACAGGGGGGGAAAACACCATATATTTT.

This clone occurred a few times. The chain recombines TRBV2 with TRBJ1-1; no clear D. V shed 4 bases and J shed 5 bases, with 8 bases lying between them. Germline V gene data show CDR1 as SNHLY and CDR2 as FYNNEI. This CDR3 has 12 residues. CDR3 in amino acids: CASSVGRTEAFF. The DNA of the CDR3 is TGTGCCAGCAGTGTGGGCAGGACTGAAGCTTTCTTT.

This clone was observed a handful of times. The chain uses TRBV30 and TRBJ1-4, with D maybe TRBD1 (5 bases). The CDR3 extends over 12 amino acids. Germline assignment: CDR1 GTSNPN and CDR2 SVGIG (reference sequence). The V end was cut by 3 bases, the J end by 8 bases, with 10 bases between. The CDR3 DNA follows: TGTGCCTGGAGGCGTGACAGCGAAAAACTGTTTTTT. Residues: CAWRRDSEKLFF.

This chain connects TRBV6-1 to TRBJ1-2, with a possible D match to TRBD1 (5 bases). V lost 2 bases, J lost 3 bases, and 13 bases lay in between. Germline CDR1 MNHNS, CDR2 SASEGT. The CDR3 totals 15 residues. CDR3 amino acids: CASSERGGEDYGYTF. The CDR3 coding sequence is TGTGCCAGCAGTGAACGCGGGGGGGAGGACTATGGCTACACCTTC.

The chain recombines TRBV5-1 with TRBJ2-7, with D possibly matching TRBD1 (6 bases). Germline lookup yields CDR1 SGHRS and CDR2 YFSETQ. V lost 4 bases to trimming and J lost 1 base, with 18 bases between them. The length of the CDR3 is 16 residues. The CDR3 region has the DNA TGCGCCAGCAGCCATAACCACAGGGAAACATCCTACGAGCAGTACTTC. Translating gives CASSHNHRETSYEQYF. Complete variable domain (other parts from reference TRBV5-1 and TRBJ2-7): KAGVTQTPRYLIKTRGQQVTLSCSPISGHRSVSWYQQTPGQGLQFLFEYFSETQRNKGNFPGRFSGRQFSNSRSEMNVSTLELGDSALYLCASSHNHRETSYEQYFGPGTRLTVT.

This clone was seen a single time. The chain links TRBV4-1 to TRBJ2-7; the D gene is possibly TRBD2 (6 bases). V was clipped by 1 base and J by 0 bases, with 10 bases between them. The CDR3 is 15 residues long. CDR1 is MGHRA, CDR2 YSYEKL, per germline. The CDR3 is CASSQVAGSSYEQYF. CDR3 DNA: TGCGCCAGCAGCCAAGTGGCGGGGAGCTCCTACGAGCAGTACTTC.

The chain recombines TRBV11-2 with TRBJ2-3; weak D call: TRBD2 (5 bases). The CDR3 consists of 15 residues. V was cut by 5 bases and J by 5 bases, with 17 bases left in between. The germline V gene has CDR1 SGHAT and CDR2 FQNNGV. CDR3 amino acids: CASSPGLLREDTQYF. In DNA, the CDR3 is TGTGCCAGCAGCCCCGGACTCCTCCGAGAAGATACGCAGTATTTT.

A single count supports this clone. V and J are TRBV9 and TRBJ2-3, with 9 positions matching TRBD2. J gave up 3 bases and V 1 base, and 12 bases lay outside the gene matches. From germline, CDR1 is SGDLS and CDR2 YYNGEE. This CDR3 is 18 amino acids long. CDR3 sequence (DNA): TGTGCCAGCAGCGTATACGATAGCGGGGGATCCAAGACAGATACGCAGTATTTT. This translates into CASSVYDSGGSKTDTQYF.

The chain recombines TRBV2 with TRBJ1-5; no clear D gene. The length of the CDR3 is 16 residues. V lost 0 bases and J lost 4, with 13 bases in between. In germline, CDR1 is SNHLY, CDR2 FYNNEI. This chain's CDR3 is CASSEAGGVPNQPQHF. CDR3 nucleotides: TGTGCCAGCAGTGAAGCGGGCGGGGTCCCTAATCAGCCCCAGCATTTT.

This clone was counted between two and nine times. The chain links TRBV5-1 to TRBJ1-6, with D hard to call. The CDR3 covers 14 residues. V was shortened by 0 bases and J by 5 bases, with 6 bases between the two germline ends. Germline V gene lookup returns CDR1 SGHRS and CDR2 YFSETQ. The CDR3 nucleotides are TGCGCCAGCAGCTTGGGTCGGGATAATTCACCCCTCCACTTT. Encoded protein: CASSLGRDNSPLHF. Combining the CDR3 with reference TRBV5-1 and TRBJ1-6 gives the whole variable domain KAGVTQTPRYLIKTRGQQVTLSCSPISGHRSVSWYQQTPGQGLQFLFEYFSETQRNKGNFPGRFSGRQFSNSRSEMNVSTLELGDSALYLCASSLGRDNSPLHFGNGTRLTVT.

The sample holds a few counts of this clone. V gene TRBV28 combines with J gene TRBJ2-2; TRBD2 might be the D (6 bases). V dropped 4 bases and J dropped 6 bases, with 18 bases sitting between them. Germline V gene data show CDR1 as MDHEN and CDR2 as SYDVKM. CDR3 length: 16 amino acids. CDR3 DNA: TGTGCCAGCAGTTCCCGCTGGGCGGGGCCGGCCGGGGAGCTGTTTTTT. As protein: CASSSRWAGPAGELFF.

In its sample, this clone was seen once. The genes are TRBV9 and TRBJ1-4; D gene ambiguous. The germline V gene has CDR1 SGDLS and CDR2 YYNGEE. The CDR3 sequence is 14 residues long. Trimming removed 1 base from V and 10 bases from J, with 14 bases in between. The CDR3 DNA reads as TGTGCCAGCAGCGTATCCGGCCAGGAGGCAAAACTGTTTTTT. Its translation: CASSVSGQEAKLFF.

The V gene is TRBV7-6, the J gene TRBJ2-2; D perhaps matches TRBD2 (5 bases). Germline-derived CDR1 and CDR2 are SGHVS and FNYEAQ. Trimming took off 5 bases at V and 3 bases at J, with 13 bases between the two ends. The CDR3 totals 15 residues. CDR3: CASSPGQRYTGELFF. The CDR3 DNA reads TGTGCCAGCAGCCCGGGTCAGCGGTACACCGGGGAGCTGTTTTTT.